This T cell receptor (beta chain) appears in the sequencing data of a study of T cell clonality in common variable immunodeficiency. The study's findings and limits: Common variable immunodeficiency TCR beta sequences reportedly had fewer deletions and N-nucleotide insertions.

This clone was seen ten or more times. Its antigen remains unidentified. From the germline J gene comes the end of the CDR3, since the read stops 3 residues before it. The method was immunoSEQ multiplex PCR; TCRdb's version includes in-frame clones alone and lacks a portion of them. Singletons are absent from the sample, which has 15,000 to 20,000 clones. CDR3 length: 17 amino acids. Germline loops: CDR1 MNHEY, CDR2 SVGEGT. V lost 6 bases and J lost 6; bases outside the gene matches: 15. Caucasian heritage predominated among both patients and controls. Replacement immunoglobulin had been given to every CVID subject for at least one year.

The sequenced sample was peripheral blood mononuclear cells. The receptor comes from a human donor with common variable immunodeficiency. The chain uses TRBV6-2 or TRBV6-3 and TRBJ2-2; 8 bases fit TRBD1. The sequenced part of the CDR3 DNA is TGTGCCAGCAGGCGACTCCGGACAGGGACGTTTTCCGGGGAG. Amino acids: CASRRLRTGTFSGE. The entire CDR3 sequence reads CASRRLRTGTFSGELFF.